The T cell receptor (beta chain) under discussion was sequenced for a study of T cell repertoires in cytomegalovirus infection. With respect to this clonotype: The antigen remains undetermined.

MiXCR was run by TCRdb on the reads, yielding one entry per CDR3 protein. The sample contains roughly 350,000 distinct CDR3 sequences, roughly 34% of which appear only once. CDR3 length: 14 residues. Per germline, CDR1 MDHEN and CDR2 SYDVKM. V lost 7 bases and J 8 bases, leaving 17 bases between the germline ends. Material: cultured PBMCs, obtained from culture after CMV antigen stimulation. The sequence derives from a human donor in good health (CMV status not recorded). Some clones in this sample may be carry-over from other donors' samples. The V gene is TRBV28, the J gene TRBJ1-4, with a possible D match to TRBD1 (6 bases). CDR3 nucleotides: TGTGCCAGCACCGAAGGGGGGTATTACGAAAAACTGTTTTTT. Protein product: CASTEGGYYEKLFF. Full variable domain (rest looked up from reference TRBV28 and TRBJ1-4): DVKVTQSSRYLVKRTGEKVFLECVQDMDHENMFWYRQDPGLGLRLIYFSYDVKMKEKGDIPEGYSVSREKKERFSLILESASTNQTSMYLCASTEGGYYEKLFFGSGTQLSVL.